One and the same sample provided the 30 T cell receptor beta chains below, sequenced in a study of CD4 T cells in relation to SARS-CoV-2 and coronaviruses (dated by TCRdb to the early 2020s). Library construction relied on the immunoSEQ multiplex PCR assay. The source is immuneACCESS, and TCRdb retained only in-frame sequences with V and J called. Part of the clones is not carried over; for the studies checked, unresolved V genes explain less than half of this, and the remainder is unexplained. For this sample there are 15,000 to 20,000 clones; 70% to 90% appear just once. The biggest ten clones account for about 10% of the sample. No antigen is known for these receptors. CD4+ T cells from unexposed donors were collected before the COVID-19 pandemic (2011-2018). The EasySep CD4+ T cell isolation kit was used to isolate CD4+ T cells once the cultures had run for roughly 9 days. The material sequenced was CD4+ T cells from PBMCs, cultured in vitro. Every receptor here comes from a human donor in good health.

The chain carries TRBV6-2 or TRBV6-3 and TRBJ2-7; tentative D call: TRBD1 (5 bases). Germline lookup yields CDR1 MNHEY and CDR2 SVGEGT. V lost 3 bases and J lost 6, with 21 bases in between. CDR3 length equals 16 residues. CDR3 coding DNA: TGTGCCAGCAGTTATTCGATGGGGCAGAGGCATTCCGAGCAGTACTTC. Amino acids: CASSYSMGQRHSEQYF.

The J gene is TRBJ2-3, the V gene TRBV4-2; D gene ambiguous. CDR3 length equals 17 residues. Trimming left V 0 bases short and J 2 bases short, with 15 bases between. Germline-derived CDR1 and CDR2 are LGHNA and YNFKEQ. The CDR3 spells CASSQDPRKDLTDTQYF. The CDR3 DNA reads TGTGCCAGCAGCCAAGATCCCAGAAAAGACCTCACAGATACGCAGTATTTT.

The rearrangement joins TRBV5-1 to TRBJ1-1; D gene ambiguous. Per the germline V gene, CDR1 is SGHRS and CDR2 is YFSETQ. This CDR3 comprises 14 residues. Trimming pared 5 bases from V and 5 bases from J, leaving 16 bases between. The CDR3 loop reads CASRLSNRDTEAFF. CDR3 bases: TGCGCCAGCAGATTGAGTAACCGAGATACTGAAGCTTTCTTT.

CDR3 sequence reads: CASSLPGINYGYTF. The DNA of the CDR3 is TGTGCCAGCAGCTTACCAGGGATAAACTATGGCTACACCTTC. The rearrangement uses TRBV5-6 and TRBJ1-2; maybe TRBD1 (5 bases). CDR1 is SGHDT and CDR2 is YYEEEE in the germline V gene. V was shortened by 2 bases and J by 2 bases, with 10 bases between the two germline ends. CDR3 length: 14 amino acids.

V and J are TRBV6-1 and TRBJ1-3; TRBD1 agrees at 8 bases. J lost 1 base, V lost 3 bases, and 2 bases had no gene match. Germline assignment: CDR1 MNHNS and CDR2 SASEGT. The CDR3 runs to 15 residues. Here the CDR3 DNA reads TGTGCCAGCAGTGAGGACAGGGAGTCTGGAAACACCATATATTTT. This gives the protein CASSEDRESGNTIYF.

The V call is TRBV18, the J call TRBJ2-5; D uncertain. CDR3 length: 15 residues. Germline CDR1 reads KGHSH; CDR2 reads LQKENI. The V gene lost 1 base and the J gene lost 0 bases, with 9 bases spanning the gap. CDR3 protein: CASSPRREYQETQYF. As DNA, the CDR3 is TGTGCCAGCTCACCACGTAGAGAGTACCAAGAGACCCAGTACTTC.

This CDR3 reads CASSPGHLTLDGDFKETQYF. CDR3 sequence (DNA): TGTGCCAGCAGTCCGGGTCACCTAACCCTCGACGGTGACTTTAAAGAGACCCAGTACTTC. This sequence joins TRBV2 and TRBJ2-5, with unresolved D. V lost 5 bases, J lost 3 bases, and 31 bases lay in between. This CDR3 region has 20 residues. Germline CDR1 and CDR2: SNHLY and FYNNEI.

CDR3 coding DNA: TGTGCCAGCAGCCCCCGCGGCACTAGCGCCCCGGAGCAGTACTTC. It codes for CASSPRGTSAPEQYF. The J gene is TRBJ2-7, the V gene TRBV5-4, with TRBD2 identical over 7 bases. Trimming removed 4 bases from V and 7 bases from J; junction bases left unmatched: 14. The CDR3 runs 15 residues. Germline lookup yields CDR1 SGHNT and CDR2 YYREEE (reference sequence).

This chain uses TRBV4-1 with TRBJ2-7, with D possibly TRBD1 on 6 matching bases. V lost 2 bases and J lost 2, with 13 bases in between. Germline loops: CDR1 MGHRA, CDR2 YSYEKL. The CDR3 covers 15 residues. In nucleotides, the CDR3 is TGCGCCAGCAGCCAAACAACGGACAGTCCCTACGAGCAGTACTTC. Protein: CASSQTTDSPYEQYF.

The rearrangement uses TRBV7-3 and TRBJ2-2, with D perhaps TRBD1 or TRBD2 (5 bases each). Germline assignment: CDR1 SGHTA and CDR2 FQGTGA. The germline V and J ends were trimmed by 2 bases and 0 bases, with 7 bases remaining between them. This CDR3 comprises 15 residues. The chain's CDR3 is CASSLGTPNTGELFF. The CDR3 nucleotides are TGTGCCAGCAGCTTAGGGACGCCGAACACCGGGGAGCTGTTTTTT.

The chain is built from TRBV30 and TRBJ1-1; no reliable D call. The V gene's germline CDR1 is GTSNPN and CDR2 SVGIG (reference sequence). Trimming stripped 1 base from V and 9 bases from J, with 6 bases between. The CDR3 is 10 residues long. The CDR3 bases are TGTGCCTGGAGTGAGGAGAAAGCTTTCTTT. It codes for CAWSEEKAFF. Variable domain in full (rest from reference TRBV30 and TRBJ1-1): SQTIHQWPATLVQPVGSPLSLECTVEGTSNPNLYWYRQAAGRGLQLLFYSVGIGQISSEVPQNLSASRPQDRQFILSSKKLLLSDSGFYLCAWSEEKAFFGQGTRLTVV.

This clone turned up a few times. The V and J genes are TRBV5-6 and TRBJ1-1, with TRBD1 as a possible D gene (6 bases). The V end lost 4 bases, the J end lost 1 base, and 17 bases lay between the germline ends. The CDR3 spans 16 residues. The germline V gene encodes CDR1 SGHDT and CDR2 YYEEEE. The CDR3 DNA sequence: TGTGCCAGCAGCCCCCTTGGGGGGGCCACGAACACTGAAGCTTTCTTT. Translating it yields CASSPLGGATNTEAFF.

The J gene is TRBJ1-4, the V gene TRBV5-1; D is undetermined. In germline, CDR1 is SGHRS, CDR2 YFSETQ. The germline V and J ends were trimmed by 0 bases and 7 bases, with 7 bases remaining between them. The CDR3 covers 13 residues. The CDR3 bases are TGCGCCAGCAGCTTGGCGGGGAGTGAAAAACTGTTTTTT. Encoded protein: CASSLAGSEKLFF.

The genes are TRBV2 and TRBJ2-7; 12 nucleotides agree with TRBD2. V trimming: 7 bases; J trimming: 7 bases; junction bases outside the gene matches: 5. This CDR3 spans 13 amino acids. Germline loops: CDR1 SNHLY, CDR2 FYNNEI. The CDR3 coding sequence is TGTGCCAGCACCCTAGCGGGAGGGGAAGAGCAGTACTTC. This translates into CASTLAGGEEQYF. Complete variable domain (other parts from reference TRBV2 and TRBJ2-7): EPEVTQTPSHQVTQMGQEVILRCVPISNHLYFYWYRQILGQKVEFLVSFYNNEISEKSEIFDDQFSVERPDGSNFTLKIRSTKLEDSAMYFCASTLAGGEEQYFGPGTRLTVT.

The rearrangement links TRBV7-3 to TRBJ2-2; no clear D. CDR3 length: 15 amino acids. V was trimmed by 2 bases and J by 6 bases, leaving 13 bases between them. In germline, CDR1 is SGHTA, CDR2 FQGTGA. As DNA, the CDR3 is TGTGCCAGCAGCTTAGAAGTTGGGCAGGCCGGGGAGCTGTTTTTT. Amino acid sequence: CASSLEVGQAGELFF.

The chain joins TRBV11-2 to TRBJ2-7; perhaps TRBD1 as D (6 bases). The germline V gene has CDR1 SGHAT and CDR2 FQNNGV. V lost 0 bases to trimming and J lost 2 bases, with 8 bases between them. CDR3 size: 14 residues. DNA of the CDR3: TGTGCCAGCAGCTTAGATGAGGGGGCCTACGAGCAGTACTTC. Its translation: CASSLDEGAYEQYF. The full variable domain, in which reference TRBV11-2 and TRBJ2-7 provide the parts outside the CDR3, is EAGVAQSPRYKIIEKRQSVAFWCNPISGHATLYWYQQILGQGPKLLIQFQNNGVVDDSQLPKDRFSAERLKGVDSTLKIQPAKLEDSAVYLCASSLDEGAYEQYFGPGTRLTVT.

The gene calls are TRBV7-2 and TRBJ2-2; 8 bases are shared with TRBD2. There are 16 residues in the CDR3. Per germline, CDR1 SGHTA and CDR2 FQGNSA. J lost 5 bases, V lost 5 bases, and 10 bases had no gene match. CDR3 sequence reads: CASSPGGAGKTGELFF. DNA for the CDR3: TGTGCCAGCAGCCCGGGGGGGGCAGGGAAGACCGGGGAGCTGTTTTTT.

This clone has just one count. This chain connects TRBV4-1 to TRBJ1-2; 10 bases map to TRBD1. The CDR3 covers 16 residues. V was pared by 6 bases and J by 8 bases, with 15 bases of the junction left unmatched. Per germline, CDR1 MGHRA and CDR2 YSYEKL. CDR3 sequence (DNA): TGCGCCAGCAGGGATCCCCCCGGGACAGGGGCTAGCGGCTACACCTTC. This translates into CASRDPPGTGASGYTF.

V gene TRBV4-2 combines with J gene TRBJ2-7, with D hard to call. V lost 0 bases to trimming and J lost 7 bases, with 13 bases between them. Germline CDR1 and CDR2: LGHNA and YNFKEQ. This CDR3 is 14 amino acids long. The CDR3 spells CASSQDSRAREQYF. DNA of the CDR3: TGTGCCAGCAGCCAAGACTCTAGGGCCCGAGAGCAGTACTTC.

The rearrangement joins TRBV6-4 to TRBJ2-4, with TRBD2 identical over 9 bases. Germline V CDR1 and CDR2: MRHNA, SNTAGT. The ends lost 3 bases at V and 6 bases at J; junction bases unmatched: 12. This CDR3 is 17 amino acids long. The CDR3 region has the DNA TGTGCCAGCAGTGAATGGCGGGGCGGGAGGGCAAGAAACATTCAGTACTTC. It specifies CASSEWRGGRARNIQYF.

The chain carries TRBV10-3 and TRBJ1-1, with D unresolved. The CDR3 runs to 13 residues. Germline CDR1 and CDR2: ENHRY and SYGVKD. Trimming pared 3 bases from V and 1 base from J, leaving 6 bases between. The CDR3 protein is CAISDRKNTEAFF. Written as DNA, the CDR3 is TGTGCCATCAGTGACAGGAAGAACACTGAAGCTTTCTTT.

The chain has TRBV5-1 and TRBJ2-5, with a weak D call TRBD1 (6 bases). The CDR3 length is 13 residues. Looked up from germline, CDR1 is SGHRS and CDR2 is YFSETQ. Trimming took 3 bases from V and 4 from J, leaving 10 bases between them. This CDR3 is CASSSGDRETQYF. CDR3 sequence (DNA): TGCGCCAGCAGCTCAGGGGATCGAGAGACCCAGTACTTC. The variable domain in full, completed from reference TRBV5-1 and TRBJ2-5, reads KAGVTQTPRYLIKTRGQQVTLSCSPISGHRSVSWYQQTPGQGLQFLFEYFSETQRNKGNFPGRFSGRQFSNSRSEMNVSTLELGDSALYLCASSSGDRETQYFGPGTRLLVL.

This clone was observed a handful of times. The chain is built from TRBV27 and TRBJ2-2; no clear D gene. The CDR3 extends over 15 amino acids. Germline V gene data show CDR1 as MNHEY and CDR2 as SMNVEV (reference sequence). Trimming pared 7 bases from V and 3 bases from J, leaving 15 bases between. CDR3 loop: CASIASRSHTGELFF. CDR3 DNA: TGTGCCAGCATAGCTTCGAGGAGTCACACCGGGGAGCTGTTTTTT.

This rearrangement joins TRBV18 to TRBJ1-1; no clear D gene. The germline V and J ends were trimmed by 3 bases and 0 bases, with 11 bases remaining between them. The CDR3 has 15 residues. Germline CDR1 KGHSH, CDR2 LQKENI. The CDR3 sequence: CASSPIGQMNTEAFF. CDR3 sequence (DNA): TGTGCCAGCTCACCCATTGGTCAGATGAACACTGAAGCTTTCTTT.

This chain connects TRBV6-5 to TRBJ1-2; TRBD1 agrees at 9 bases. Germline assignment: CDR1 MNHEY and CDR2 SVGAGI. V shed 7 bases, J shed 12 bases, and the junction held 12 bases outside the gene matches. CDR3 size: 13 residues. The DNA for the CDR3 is TGTGCCAGCAAGAAAAGTAGGGACAGGGTCCACACCTTC. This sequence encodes CASKKSRDRVHTF.

The CDR3, as DNA: TGTGCCAGCAGATACTCCGGACAGGGTTCAGGGGGCTACACCTTC. As protein: CASRYSGQGSGGYTF. The chain joins TRBV2 to TRBJ1-2, with 8 positions matching TRBD1. Germline values: CDR1 SNHLY, CDR2 FYNNEI. This CDR3 region has 15 residues. Trimming removed 6 bases from V and 8 bases from J; junction bases left unmatched: 14.

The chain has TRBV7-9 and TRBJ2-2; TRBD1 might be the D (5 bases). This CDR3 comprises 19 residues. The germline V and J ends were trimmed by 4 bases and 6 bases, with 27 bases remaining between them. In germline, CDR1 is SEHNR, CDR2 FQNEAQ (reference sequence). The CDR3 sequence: CASSSLGFFGAKSPGELFF. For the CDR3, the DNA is TGTGCCAGCAGCTCTCTAGGGTTTTTTGGGGCTAAGAGCCCCGGGGAGCTGTTTTTT.

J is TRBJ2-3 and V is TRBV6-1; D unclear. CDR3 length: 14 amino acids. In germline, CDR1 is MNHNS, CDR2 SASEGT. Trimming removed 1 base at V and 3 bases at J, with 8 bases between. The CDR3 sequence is CASSEGRWTDTQYF. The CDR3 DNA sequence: TGTGCCAGCAGTGAAGGCAGATGGACAGATACGCAGTATTTT.

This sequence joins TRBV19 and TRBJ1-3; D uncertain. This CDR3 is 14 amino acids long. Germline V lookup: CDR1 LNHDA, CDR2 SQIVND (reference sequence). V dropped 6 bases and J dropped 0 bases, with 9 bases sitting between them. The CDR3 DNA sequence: TGTGCCAGTAGACCACGGGTCTCTGGAAACACCATATATTTT. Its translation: CASRPRVSGNTIYF.

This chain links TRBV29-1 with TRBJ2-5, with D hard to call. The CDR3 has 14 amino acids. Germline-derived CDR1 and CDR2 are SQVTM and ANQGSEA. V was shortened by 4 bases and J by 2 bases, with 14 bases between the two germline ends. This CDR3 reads CSVVPRLLQETQYF. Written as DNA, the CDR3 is TGCAGCGTTGTCCCCAGGCTGCTACAAGAGACCCAGTACTTC.